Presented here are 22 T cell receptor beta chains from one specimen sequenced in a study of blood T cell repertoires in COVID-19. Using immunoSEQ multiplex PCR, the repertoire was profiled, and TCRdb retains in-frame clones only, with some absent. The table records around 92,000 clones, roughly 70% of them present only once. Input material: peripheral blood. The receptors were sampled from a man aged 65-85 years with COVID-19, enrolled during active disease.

The CDR3 DNA reads as TGTGCCAGCAGCTCTAACTTGTGGGACAGGGGGCGGGGCTACACCTTC. This encodes CASSSNLWDRGRGYTF. The genes are TRBV7-9 and TRBJ1-2, with 12 bases identical to TRBD1. J lost 8 bases, V lost 4 bases, and 11 bases had no gene match. The CDR3 covers 16 residues. Germline CDR1 and CDR2: SEHNR and FQNEAQ (reference sequence).

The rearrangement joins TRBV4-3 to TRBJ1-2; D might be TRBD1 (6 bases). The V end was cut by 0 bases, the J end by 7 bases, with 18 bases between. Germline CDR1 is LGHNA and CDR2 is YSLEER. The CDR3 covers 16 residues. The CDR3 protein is CASSQDSLQGMFGYTF. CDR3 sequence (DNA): TGCGCCAGCAGCCAAGATAGCCTACAGGGTATGTTTGGCTACACCTTC.

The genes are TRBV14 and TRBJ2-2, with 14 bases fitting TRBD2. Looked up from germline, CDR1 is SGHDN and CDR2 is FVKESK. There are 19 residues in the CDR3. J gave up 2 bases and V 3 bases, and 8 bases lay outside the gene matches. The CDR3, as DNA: TGTGCCAGCAGCCAGGAGGGACTAGCGGGAGTTGGAAACACCGGGGAGCTGTTTTTT. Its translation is CASSQEGLAGVGNTGELFF.

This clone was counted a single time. In DNA form, the CDR3 reads TGTGCCAGCAGTTACTCGGCTAGCGGGAATGGGGTAGGCTACAATGAGCAGTTCTTC. Translation gives CASSYSASGNGVGYNEQFF. The V and J genes are TRBV6-2 or TRBV6-3 and TRBJ2-1; 9 positions agree with TRBD2. The CDR3 extends over 19 amino acids. V lost 0 bases and J lost 3; bases outside the gene matches: 12. Germline V gene lookup returns CDR1 MNHEY and CDR2 SVGEGT.

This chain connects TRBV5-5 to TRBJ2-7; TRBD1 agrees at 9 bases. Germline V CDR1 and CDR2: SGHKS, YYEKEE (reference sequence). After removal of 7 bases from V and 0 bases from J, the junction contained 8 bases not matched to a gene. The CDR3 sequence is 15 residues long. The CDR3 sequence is CASFAPQGASYEQYF. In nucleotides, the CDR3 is TGTGCCAGCTTCGCGCCACAGGGGGCCTCCTACGAGCAGTACTTC.

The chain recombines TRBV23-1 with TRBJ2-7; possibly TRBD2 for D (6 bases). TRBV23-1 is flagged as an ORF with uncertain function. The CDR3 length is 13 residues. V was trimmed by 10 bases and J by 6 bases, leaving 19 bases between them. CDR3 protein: CATPGGRTPEQYF. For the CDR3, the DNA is TGCGCCACCCCTGGGGGGAGGACCCCCGAGCAGTACTTC.

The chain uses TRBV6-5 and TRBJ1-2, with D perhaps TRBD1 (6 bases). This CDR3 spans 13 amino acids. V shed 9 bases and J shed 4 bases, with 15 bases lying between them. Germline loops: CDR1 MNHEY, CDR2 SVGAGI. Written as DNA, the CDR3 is TGTGCCAGGAGGACAGATTCCTCCTATGGCTACACCTTC. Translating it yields CARRTDSSYGYTF.

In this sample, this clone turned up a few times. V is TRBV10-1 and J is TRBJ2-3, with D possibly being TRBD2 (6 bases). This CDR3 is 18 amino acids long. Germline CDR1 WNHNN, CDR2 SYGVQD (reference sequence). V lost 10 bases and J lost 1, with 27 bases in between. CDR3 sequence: CAILDLSLCGGRTDTQYF. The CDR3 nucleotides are TGCGCCATTTTGGATCTGTCCCTCTGTGGAGGGCGCACAGATACGCAGTATTTT.

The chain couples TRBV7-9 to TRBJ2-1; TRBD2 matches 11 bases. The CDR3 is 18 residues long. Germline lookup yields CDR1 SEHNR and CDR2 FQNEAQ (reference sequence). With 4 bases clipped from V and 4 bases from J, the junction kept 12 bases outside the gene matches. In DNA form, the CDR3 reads TGTGCCAGCAGCTCTCGTAGCGGGAGGGTCCTCCTATACAATGAGCAGTTCTTC. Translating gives CASSSRSGRVLLYNEQFF.

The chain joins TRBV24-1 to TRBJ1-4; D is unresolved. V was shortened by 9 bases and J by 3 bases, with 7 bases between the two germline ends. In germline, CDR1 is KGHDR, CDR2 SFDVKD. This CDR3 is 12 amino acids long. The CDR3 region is CATSSSNEKLFF. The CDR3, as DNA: TGTGCCACCTCTTCTTCTAATGAAAAACTGTTTTTT.

The CDR3 reads CASSGDRLSSYQPQHF. As DNA, the CDR3 is TGTGCCAGTAGTGGAGACAGGTTGTCTTCTTATCAGCCCCAGCATTTT. The chain has TRBV19 and TRBJ1-5, with D perhaps matching TRBD1 (6 bases). The CDR3 spans 16 residues. The V end was cut by 5 bases, the J end by 5 bases, with 19 bases between. Germline CDR1 reads LNHDA; CDR2 reads SQIVND (reference sequence).

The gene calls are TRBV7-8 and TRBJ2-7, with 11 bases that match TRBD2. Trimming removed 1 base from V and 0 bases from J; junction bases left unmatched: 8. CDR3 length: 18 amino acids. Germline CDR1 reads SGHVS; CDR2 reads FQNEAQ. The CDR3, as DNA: TGTGCCAGCAGCTTAGTAAGGACTAGCGGGCTTAGCTCCTACGAGCAGTACTTC. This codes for CASSLVRTSGLSSYEQYF.

CDR3 DNA sequence: TGTGCCAGCAGCTCAACTACAGGGGGCGGTCTAGGTGGCTACACCTTC. Encoded protein: CASSSTTGGGLGGYTF. The rearrangement links TRBV7-2 to TRBJ1-2; 9 nucleotides match TRBD1. The CDR3 length is 16 residues. Per germline, CDR1 SGHTA and CDR2 FQGNSA. V was pared by 4 bases and J by 7 bases, with 13 bases of the junction left unmatched.

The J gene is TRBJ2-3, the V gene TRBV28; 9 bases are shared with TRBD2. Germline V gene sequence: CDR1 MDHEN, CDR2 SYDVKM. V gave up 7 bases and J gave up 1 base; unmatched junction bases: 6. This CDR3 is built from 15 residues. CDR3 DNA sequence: TGTGCCAGCACGGTAGCGGGAGTGGGCACAGATACGCAGTATTTT. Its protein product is CASTVAGVGTDTQYF.

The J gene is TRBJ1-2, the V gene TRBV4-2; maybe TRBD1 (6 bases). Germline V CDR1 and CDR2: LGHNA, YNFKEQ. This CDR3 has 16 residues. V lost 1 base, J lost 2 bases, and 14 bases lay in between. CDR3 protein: CASSQASRGYNYGYTF. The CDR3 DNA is TGTGCCAGCAGCCAAGCGAGCAGGGGATACAACTATGGCTACACCTTC.

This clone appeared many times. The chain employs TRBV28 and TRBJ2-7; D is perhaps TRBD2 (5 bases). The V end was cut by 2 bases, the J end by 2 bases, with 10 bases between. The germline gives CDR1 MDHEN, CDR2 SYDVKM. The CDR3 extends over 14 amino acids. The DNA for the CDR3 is TGTGCCAGCAGTTTAGCGGGTTTAACCTACGAGCAGTACTTC. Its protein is CASSLAGLTYEQYF.

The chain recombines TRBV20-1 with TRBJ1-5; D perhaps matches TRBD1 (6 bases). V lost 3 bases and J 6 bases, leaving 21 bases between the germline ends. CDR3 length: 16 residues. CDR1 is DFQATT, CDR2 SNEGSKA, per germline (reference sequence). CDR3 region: CSASRVQGFLSQPQHF. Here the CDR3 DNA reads TGCAGTGCTAGTCGGGTACAGGGTTTTTTGAGTCAGCCCCAGCATTTT.

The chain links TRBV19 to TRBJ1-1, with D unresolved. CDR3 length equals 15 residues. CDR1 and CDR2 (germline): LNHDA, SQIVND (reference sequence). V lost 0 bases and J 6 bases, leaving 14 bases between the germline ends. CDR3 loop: CASSIDNSYSPEAFF. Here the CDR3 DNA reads TGTGCCAGTAGTATAGATAACAGTTATTCACCTGAAGCTTTCTTT. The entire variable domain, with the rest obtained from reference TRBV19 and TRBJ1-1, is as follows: DGGITQSPKYLFRKEGQNVTLSCEQNLNHDAMYWYRQDPGQGLRLIYYSQIVNDFQKGDIAEGYSVSREKKESFPLTVTSAQKNPTAFYLCASSIDNSYSPEAFFGQGTRLTVV.

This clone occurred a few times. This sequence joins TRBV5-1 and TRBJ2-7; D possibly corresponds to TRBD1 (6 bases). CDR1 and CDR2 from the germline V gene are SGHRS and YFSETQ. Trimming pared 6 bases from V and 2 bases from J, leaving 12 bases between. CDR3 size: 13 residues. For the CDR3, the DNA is TGCGCCAGCACGAATGGACAGACCTACGAGCAGTACTTC. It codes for CASTNGQTYEQYF.

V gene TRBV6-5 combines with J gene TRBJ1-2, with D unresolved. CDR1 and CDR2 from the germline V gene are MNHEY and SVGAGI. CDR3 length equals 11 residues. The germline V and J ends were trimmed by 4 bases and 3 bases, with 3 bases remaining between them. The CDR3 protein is CASSSYYGYTF. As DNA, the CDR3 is TGTGCCAGCAGTTCGTACTATGGCTACACCTTC.

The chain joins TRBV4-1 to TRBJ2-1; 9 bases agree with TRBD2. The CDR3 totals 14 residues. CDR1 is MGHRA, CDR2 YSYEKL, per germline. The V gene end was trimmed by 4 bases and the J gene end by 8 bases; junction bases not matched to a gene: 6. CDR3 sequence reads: CASSRISGSYEQFF. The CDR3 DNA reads TGCGCCAGCAGCCGGATTAGCGGGAGCTATGAGCAGTTCTTC.

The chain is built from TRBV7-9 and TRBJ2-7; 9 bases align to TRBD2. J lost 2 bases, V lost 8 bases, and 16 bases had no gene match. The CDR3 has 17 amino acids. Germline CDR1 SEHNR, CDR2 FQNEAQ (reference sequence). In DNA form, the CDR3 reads TGTGCCAGCGTTCGGGCGAGGGCGGGAGGGTCAACCTACGAGCAGTACTTC. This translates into CASVRARAGGSTYEQYF. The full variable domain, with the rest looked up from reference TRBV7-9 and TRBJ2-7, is DTGVSQNPRHKITKRGQNVTFRCDPISEHNRLYWYRQTLGQGPEFLTYFQNEAQLEKSRLLSDRFSAERPKGSFSTLEIQRTEQGDSAMYLCASVRARAGGSTYEQYFGPGTRLTVT.